Here is one T cell receptor (beta chain) with its context. What it recognizes is unknown. This CDR3 comprises 15 residues. Trimming removed 0 bases at V and 0 bases at J, with 10 bases between. Germline lookup yields CDR1 SGHDT and CDR2 YYEEEE. The sample belongs to a study of cytomegalovirus exposure and HLA in healthy donors. General study points: Sequencing likely caused a cluster of highly shared sequence variants.

13 Jbeta primers and 60 Vbeta primers were used for the PCR. Clones were read by immunoSEQ multiplex PCR, and TCRdb kept only the in-frame ones, dropping some. The sample lists about 270,000 clones; roughly 70% were seen once. J is TRBJ2-7 and V is TRBV5-6; a weak D match, TRBD1 (5 bases). The sequencing input was PBMCs. The receptor was derived from a female donor in good health and CMV-seronegative. The CDR3 loop reads CASSLDRQGSYEQYF. CDR3 coding DNA: TGTGCCAGCAGCTTGGATCGGCAGGGCTCCTACGAGCAGTACTTC. The entire variable domain, with the rest obtained from reference TRBV5-6 and TRBJ2-7, is as follows: DAGVTQSPTHLIKTRGQQVTLRCSPKSGHDTVSWYQQALGQGPQFIFQYYEEEERQRGNFPDRFSGHQFPNYSSELNVNALLLGDSALYLCASSLDRQGSYEQYFGPGTRLTVT.